This record covers a single T cell receptor beta chain. cDNA came from approximately 0.5 to 1 ug RNA primed by random hexamers. A multiplex approach, immunoSEQ multiplex PCR, amplified TCR beta CDR3 across 54 Vbeta and 13 Jbeta. From the immunoSEQ multiplex PCR reads, TCRdb called clonotypes with MiXCR, one entry per CDR3 protein. The sample records about 300,000 distinct CDR3 sequences, 75% to 85% being singletons. The data are from a study of CD8 T cells in Susac syndrome. The ends lost 5 bases at V and 2 bases at J; junction bases unmatched: 9. Germline loops: CDR1 MNHEY, CDR2 SMNVEV (reference sequence). This CDR3 contains 16 residues. The multiple sclerosis control group comprised treatment-naive patients with stable or active relapsing-remitting disease. In contrast to the negatively isolated CD8+ and CD4+ T cells, TEMRA cells were FACS-enriched.

The sample was CD8+ T cells from PBMCs. This TCR came from a human donor with multiple sclerosis. The V gene is TRBV27, the J gene TRBJ2-3, with 8 bases fitting TRBD1. The CDR3 loop reads CASSPRTGWNTDTQYF. In DNA form, the CDR3 reads TGTGCCAGCAGTCCCCGGACAGGGTGGAACACAGATACGCAGTATTTT.